This T cell receptor (beta chain) came from a study of PD-1 blockade in classical Hodgkin lymphoma. Each patient experienced a relapse that followed autologous stem cell transplantation, and brentuximab vedotin exposure varied. As to this clone: Its antigen is unidentified.

Between the trimmed V and J ends, which lost 4 bases and 0 bases, there was a span of 8 bases. The CDR3 runs 14 residues. Germline V gene lookup returns CDR1 SGHDT and CDR2 YYEEEE. Only in-frame clones appear in the TCRdb table, and some are missing; sequencing was by immunoSEQ multiplex PCR. Of 20,000 to 30,000 clones in the sample, approximately 82% were seen once. Study-level results: With respect to the repertoire differences, their causes, possibly disease activity or prior therapy, remain undefined. Baseline TCR diversity was reportedly lower in newly diagnosed patients than in healthy donors. It was reported as lower still in relapsed/refractory patients. Newly diagnosed and completely responding patients shared comparable baseline diversity.

Sequencing was performed on peripheral blood mononuclear cells (PBMCs), taken before the second cycle of nivolumab. This sequence joins TRBV5-6 and TRBJ2-1, with D uncertain. The clonotype comes from a human donor with classical Hodgkin lymphoma. This CDR3 reads CASSLDYSYNEQFF. In DNA form, the CDR3 reads TGTGCCAGCAGCCTTGATTACTCCTACAATGAGCAGTTCTTC. Full variable domain (outside the CDR3, taken from reference TRBV5-6 and TRBJ2-1): DAGVTQSPTHLIKTRGQQVTLRCSPKSGHDTVSWYQQALGQGPQFIFQYYEEEERQRGNFPDRFSGHQFPNYSSELNVNALLLGDSALYLCASSLDYSYNEQFFGPGTRLTVL.